This paragraph reports one T cell receptor (beta chain). What it binds is unknown. This CDR3 has 14 residues. After removal of 0 bases from V and 6 bases from J, the junction contained 3 bases not matched to a gene. The germline V gene encodes CDR1 SGDLS and CDR2 YYNGEE. This sample is drawn from a study of siplizumab effects on memory and regulatory T cells. Measured with immunoSEQ multiplex PCR; TCRdb has only the in-frame clones, and not every one. Of 45,000 to 60,000 clones detected, about 90% appear once; the ten largest clones hold less than 0.35%. Study-level findings and limits: Unstimulated subsets accounted for the mapping of only a minor share of the clones that were alloreactive. Left unconfirmed was the suppressive function of proliferating Tregs from siplizumab cultures.

Unstimulated naive, memory, effector memory and TEMRA subsets were also sequenced, drawn from a few donor pairs. The sequencing input was naive CD8+ T cells sorted from blood. This clonotype was obtained from a human donor in good health. The chain couples TRBV9 to TRBJ2-3; TRBD2 agrees at 8 bases. In DNA, the CDR3 is TGTGCCAGCAGCGTAGGCGGGGGGAAGGATACGCAGTATTTT. This sequence encodes CASSVGGGKDTQYF.